Shown below are 8 T cell receptor beta chains from a single sample sequenced in a study of control samples from healthy donors and cancer patients. The table came from immunoSEQ multiplex PCR; TCRdb's copy has only in-frame clones and leaves some out. Of fewer than 200,000 clones in the sample, 93% are singletons; the top ten hold about 4%. Sequencing was done on a sample of blood. These receptors were collected from a woman aged 55 to 70 in good health.

J is TRBJ1-6 and V is TRBV6-5; 11 bases match TRBD1. The CDR3 has 15 residues. CDR1 and CDR2 (germline): MNHEY, SVGAGI. V lost 4 bases to trimming and J lost 9 bases; unmatched junction nucleotides: 5. CDR3 loop: CASSSGQGAGSPLHF. The CDR3 bases are TGTGCCAGCAGTTCCGGACAGGGGGCGGGTTCACCCCTCCACTTT.

The chain joins TRBV7-3 to TRBJ1-2, with D tentatively TRBD1 (5 bases). In germline, CDR1 is SGHTA, CDR2 FQGTGA. V dropped 5 bases and J dropped 7 bases, with 20 bases sitting between them. The CDR3 spans 15 residues. The CDR3 coding sequence is TGTGCCAGCAGCCCGGCCGGGGACGGGATGGGTGGCTACACCTTC. This sequence encodes CASSPAGDGMGGYTF.

The DNA of the CDR3 is TGTGCCAGTAGCGGGGACGGAACAGATACGCAGTATTTT. Translation: CASSGDGTDTQYF. The chain links TRBV19 to TRBJ2-3; D might be TRBD1 or TRBD2, each matching 5 bases. This CDR3 has 13 residues. Germline V lookup: CDR1 LNHDA, CDR2 SQIVND (reference sequence). V shed 6 bases and J shed 3 bases, with 10 bases lying between them.

This clone was seen only a few times. V and J are TRBV2 and TRBJ1-1, with 7 bases lining up with TRBD1. Germline CDR1 reads SNHLY; CDR2 reads FYNNEI. The CDR3 extends over 14 amino acids. J was trimmed by 6 bases and V by 4 bases; bases with no gene match: 8. This CDR3 is CASSVEGARAEAFF. The CDR3 nucleotides read TGTGCCAGCAGTGTTGAGGGGGCTCGGGCTGAAGCTTTCTTT.

The V call is TRBV5-1, the J call TRBJ2-5, with D possibly being TRBD1 (6 bases). This CDR3 region has 15 residues. V lost 2 bases and J 1 base, leaving 12 bases between the germline ends. Germline values: CDR1 SGHRS, CDR2 YFSETQ. DNA of the CDR3: TGCGCCAGCAGCTTACTACAGGGCCGCCAAGAGACCCAGTACTTC. Its protein is CASSLLQGRQETQYF.

This chain links TRBV12-3 or TRBV12-4 with TRBJ1-1; no reliable D call. The CDR3 covers 13 residues. Trimming stripped 0 bases from V and 1 base from J, with 3 bases between. CDR3 coding DNA: TGTGCCAGCAGTTTAGCAGGGAACACTGAAGCTTTCTTT. Amino acid sequence: CASSLAGNTEAFF.

This chain uses TRBV5-5 with TRBJ1-4; D remains ambiguous. This CDR3 has 18 amino acids. Germline V gene sequence: CDR1 SGHKS, CDR2 YYEKEE (reference sequence). V shed 0 bases and J shed 0 bases, with 15 bases lying between them. The CDR3 reads CASSLGPDGSPTNEKLFF. CDR3 sequence (DNA): TGTGCCAGCAGCTTGGGCCCGGACGGGTCACCAACTAATGAAAAACTGTTTTTT. Filled out from reference TRBV5-5 and TRBJ1-4, the complete variable domain reads DAGVTQSPTHLIKTRGQQVTLRCSPISGHKSVSWYQQVLGQGPQFIFQYYEKEERGRGNFPDRFSARQFPNYSSELNVNALLLGDSALYLCASSLGPDGSPTNEKLFFGSGTQLSVL.

The CDR3 here is CASSHPGLAGRRTQYF. DNA for the CDR3: TGTGCCAGCAGCCATCCGGGACTAGCGGGCCGCCGGACCCAGTACTTC. The chain is built from TRBV7-2 and TRBJ2-5; 12 bases fit TRBD2. The germline gives CDR1 SGHTA, CDR2 FQGNSA. The J segment lost 7 bases and the V segment lost 5 bases, leaving 11 bases of the junction unmatched. This CDR3 contains 16 residues.